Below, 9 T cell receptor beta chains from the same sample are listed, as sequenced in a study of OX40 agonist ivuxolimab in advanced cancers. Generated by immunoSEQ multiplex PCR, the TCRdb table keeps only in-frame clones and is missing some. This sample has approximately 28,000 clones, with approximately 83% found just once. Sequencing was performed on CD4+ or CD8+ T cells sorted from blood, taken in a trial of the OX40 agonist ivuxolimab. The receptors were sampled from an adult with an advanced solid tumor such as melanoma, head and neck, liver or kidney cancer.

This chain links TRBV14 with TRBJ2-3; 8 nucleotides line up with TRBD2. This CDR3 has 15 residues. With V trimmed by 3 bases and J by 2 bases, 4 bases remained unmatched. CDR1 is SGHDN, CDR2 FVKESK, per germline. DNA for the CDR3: TGTGCCAGCAGCCAGCAAGCGGGGGACACAGATACGCAGTATTTT. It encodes CASSQQAGDTDTQYF.

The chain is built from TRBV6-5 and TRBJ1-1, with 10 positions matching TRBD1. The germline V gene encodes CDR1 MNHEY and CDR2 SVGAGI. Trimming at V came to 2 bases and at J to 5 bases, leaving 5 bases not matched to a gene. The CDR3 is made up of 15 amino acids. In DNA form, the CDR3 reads TGTGCCAGCAGTTACGGAGGACAGGGGGGTACTGAAGCTTTCTTT. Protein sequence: CASSYGGQGGTEAFF.

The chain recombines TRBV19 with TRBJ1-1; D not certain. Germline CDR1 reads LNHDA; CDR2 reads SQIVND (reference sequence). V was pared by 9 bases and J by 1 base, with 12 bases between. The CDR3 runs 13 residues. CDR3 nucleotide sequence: TGTGCCAGCGCGGGTATCTCGAACACTGAAGCTTTCTTT. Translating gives CASAGISNTEAFF. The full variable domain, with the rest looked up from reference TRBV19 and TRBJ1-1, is DGGITQSPKYLFRKEGQNVTLSCEQNLNHDAMYWYRQDPGQGLRLIYYSQIVNDFQKGDIAEGYSVSREKKESFPLTVTSAQKNPTAFYLCASAGISNTEAFFGQGTRLTVV.

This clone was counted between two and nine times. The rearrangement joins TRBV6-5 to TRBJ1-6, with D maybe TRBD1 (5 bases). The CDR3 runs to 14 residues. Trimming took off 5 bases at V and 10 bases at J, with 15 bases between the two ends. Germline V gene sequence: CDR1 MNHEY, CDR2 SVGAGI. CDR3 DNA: TGTGCCAGCAGTCGGGACCGCTCTTTGTCACCCCTCCACTTT. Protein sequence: CASSRDRSLSPLHF.

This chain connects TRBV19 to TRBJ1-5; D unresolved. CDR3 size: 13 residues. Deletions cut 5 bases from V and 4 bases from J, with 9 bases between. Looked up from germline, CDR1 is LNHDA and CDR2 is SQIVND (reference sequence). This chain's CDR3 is CASSFSANQPQHF. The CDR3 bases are TGTGCCAGTAGTTTCTCGGCGAATCAGCCCCAGCATTTT.

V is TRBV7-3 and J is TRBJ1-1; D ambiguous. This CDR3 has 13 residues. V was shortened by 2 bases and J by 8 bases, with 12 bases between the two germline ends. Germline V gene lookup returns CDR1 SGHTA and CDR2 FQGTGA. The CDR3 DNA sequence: TGTGCCAGCAGCTTAGATCCCCGTCGGGAAGCTTTCTTT. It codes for CASSLDPRREAFF.

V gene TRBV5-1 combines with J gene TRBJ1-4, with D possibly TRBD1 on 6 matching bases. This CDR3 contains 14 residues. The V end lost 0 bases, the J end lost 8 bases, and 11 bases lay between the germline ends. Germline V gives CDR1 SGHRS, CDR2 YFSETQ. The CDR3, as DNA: TGCGCCAGCAGCTTGGAGGGGGGTAAAGAAAAACTGTTTTTT. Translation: CASSLEGGKEKLFF. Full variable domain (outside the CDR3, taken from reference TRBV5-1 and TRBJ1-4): KAGVTQTPRYLIKTRGQQVTLSCSPISGHRSVSWYQQTPGQGLQFLFEYFSETQRNKGNFPGRFSGRQFSNSRSEMNVSTLELGDSALYLCASSLEGGKEKLFFGSGTQLSVL.

In DNA, the CDR3 is TGTGCCAGCAGCGATCTCCGGGACAGGGGGATCTCTGGAAACACCATATATTTT. As protein: CASSDLRDRGISGNTIYF. V is TRBV5-5 and J is TRBJ1-3; 11 bases align to TRBD1. Trimming cost V 4 bases and J 0 bases; bases outside gene matches: 9. The CDR3 extends over 18 amino acids. Germline V gene lookup returns CDR1 SGHKS and CDR2 YYEKEE (reference sequence).

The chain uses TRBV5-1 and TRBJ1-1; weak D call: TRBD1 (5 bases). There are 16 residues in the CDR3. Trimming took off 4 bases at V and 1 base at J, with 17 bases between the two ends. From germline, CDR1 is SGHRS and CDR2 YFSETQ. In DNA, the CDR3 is TGCGCCAGCAGCCTTGGTTCCGGGGGGAAGAACACTGAAGCTTTCTTT. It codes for CASSLGSGGKNTEAFF. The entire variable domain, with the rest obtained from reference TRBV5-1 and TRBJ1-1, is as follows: KAGVTQTPRYLIKTRGQQVTLSCSPISGHRSVSWYQQTPGQGLQFLFEYFSETQRNKGNFPGRFSGRQFSNSRSEMNVSTLELGDSALYLCASSLGSGGKNTEAFFGQGTRLTVV.